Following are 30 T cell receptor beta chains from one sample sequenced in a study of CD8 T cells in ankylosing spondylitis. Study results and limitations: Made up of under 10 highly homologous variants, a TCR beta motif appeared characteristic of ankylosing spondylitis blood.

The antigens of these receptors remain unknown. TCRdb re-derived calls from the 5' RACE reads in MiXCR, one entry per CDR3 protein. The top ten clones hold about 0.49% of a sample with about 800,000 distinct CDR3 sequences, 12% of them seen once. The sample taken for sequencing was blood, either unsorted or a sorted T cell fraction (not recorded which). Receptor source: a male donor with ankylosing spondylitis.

The CDR3: CASSVSVGDTQYF. The CDR3 nucleotides are TGCGCCAGCAGTGTATCGGTTGGGGATACGCAGTATTTT. This rearrangement joins TRBV10-1 to TRBJ2-3; D call uncertain. Germline V gives CDR1 WNHNN, CDR2 SYGVQD (reference sequence). V lost 4 bases and J 6 bases, leaving 11 bases between the germline ends. This CDR3 comprises 13 residues.

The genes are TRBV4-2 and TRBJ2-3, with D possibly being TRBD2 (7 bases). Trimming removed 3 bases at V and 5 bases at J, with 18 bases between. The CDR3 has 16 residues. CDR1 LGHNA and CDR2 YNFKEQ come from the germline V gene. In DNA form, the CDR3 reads TGTGCCAGCAGCCAGGTGGCTAGGGGGGGAGAAGATACGCAGTATTTT. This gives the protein CASSQVARGGEDTQYF.

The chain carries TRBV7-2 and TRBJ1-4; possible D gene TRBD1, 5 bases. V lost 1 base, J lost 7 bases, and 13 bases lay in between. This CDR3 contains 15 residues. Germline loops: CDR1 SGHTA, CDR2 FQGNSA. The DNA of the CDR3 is TGTGCCAGCAGCTTAGGGACCTTTGGGGGTGAAAAACTGTTTTTT. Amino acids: CASSLGTFGGEKLFF.

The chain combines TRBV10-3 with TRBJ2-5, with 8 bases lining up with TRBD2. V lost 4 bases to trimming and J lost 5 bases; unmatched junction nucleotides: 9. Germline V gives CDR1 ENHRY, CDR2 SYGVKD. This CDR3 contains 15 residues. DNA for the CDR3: TGTGCCATCAGTGGTGAACAGACGGGAGGGGAGACCCAGTACTTC. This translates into CAISGEQTGGETQYF.

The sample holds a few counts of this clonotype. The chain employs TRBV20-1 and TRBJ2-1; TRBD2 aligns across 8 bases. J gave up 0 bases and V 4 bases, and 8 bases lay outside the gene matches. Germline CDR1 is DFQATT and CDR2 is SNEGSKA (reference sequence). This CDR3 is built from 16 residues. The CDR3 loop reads CSATRPSGSSYNEQFF. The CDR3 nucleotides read TGCAGTGCTACCCGCCCCAGCGGGAGCTCCTACAATGAGCAGTTCTTC.

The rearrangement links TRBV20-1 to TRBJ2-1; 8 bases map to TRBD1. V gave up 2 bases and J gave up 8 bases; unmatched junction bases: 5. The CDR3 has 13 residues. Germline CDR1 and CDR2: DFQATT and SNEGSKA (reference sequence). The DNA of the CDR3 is TGCAGTGCTAGATCGGACAGGGTCGATGAGCAGTTCTTC. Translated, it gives CSARSDRVDEQFF.

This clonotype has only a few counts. In DNA, the CDR3 is TGCAGTGCTGGGGGCGCGGGTGCCACCGAGCAGTACTTC. It is translated as CSAGGAGATEQYF. The chain carries TRBV20-1 and TRBJ2-7, with D possibly matching TRBD1 (6 bases). Germline-derived CDR1 and CDR2 are DFQATT and SNEGSKA (reference sequence). The germline V and J ends were trimmed by 5 bases and 6 bases, with 17 bases remaining between them. This CDR3 spans 13 amino acids.

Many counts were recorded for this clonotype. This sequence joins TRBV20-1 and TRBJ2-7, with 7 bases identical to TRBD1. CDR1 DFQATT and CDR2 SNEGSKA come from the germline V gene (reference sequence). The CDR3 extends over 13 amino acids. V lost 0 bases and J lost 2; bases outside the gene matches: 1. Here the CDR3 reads CSARDDRAYEQYF. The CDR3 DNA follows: TGCAGTGCTAGAGACGACAGGGCCTACGAGCAGTACTTC.

This CDR3 is CASSRAHSPLHF. In DNA form, the CDR3 reads TGTGCCAGTAGTCGGGCCCACTCCCCCCTCCACTTT. This rearrangement joins TRBV27 to TRBJ1-6, with D hard to call. This CDR3 comprises 12 residues. Germline V gives CDR1 MNHEY, CDR2 SMNVEV (reference sequence). With 9 bases removed from V and 13 bases from J, the gap between germline ends came to 16 bases.

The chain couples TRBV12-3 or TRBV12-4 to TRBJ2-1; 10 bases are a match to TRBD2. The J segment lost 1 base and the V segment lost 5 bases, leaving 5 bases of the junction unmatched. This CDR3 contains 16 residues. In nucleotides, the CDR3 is TGTGCCAGCAGTAGGACTAGCGGTTTATCCTACAATGAGCAGTTCTTC. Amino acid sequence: CASSRTSGLSYNEQFF.

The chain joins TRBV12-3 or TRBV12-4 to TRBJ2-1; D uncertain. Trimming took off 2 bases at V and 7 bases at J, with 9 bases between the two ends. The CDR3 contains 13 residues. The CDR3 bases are TGTGCCAGCAGTTTACTCCTCACTAATGAGCAGTTCTTC. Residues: CASSLLLTNEQFF.

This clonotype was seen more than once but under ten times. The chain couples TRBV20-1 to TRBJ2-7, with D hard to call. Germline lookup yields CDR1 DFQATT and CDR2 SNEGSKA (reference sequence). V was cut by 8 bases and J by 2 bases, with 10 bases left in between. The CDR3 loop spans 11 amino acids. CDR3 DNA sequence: TGCAGTCGTACATCTCCCTACGAGCAGTACTTC. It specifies CSRTSPYEQYF.

The CDR3 DNA is TGCAGTGCTTTGGGGATGAGGGGTTACAATGAGCAGTTCTTC. It specifies CSALGMRGYNEQFF. V is TRBV20-1 and J is TRBJ2-1; D tentatively fits TRBD1 or TRBD2 (5 bases each). The CDR3 is made up of 14 amino acids. V dropped 5 bases and J dropped 4 bases, with 15 bases sitting between them. Germline V gives CDR1 DFQATT, CDR2 SNEGSKA (reference sequence).

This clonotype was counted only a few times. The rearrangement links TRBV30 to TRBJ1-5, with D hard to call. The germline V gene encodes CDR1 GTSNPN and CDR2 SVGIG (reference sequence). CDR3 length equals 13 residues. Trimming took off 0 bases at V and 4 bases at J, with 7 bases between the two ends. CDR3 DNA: TGTGCCTGGAGTGTACACTGGAATCAGCCCCAGCATTTT. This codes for CAWSVHWNQPQHF.

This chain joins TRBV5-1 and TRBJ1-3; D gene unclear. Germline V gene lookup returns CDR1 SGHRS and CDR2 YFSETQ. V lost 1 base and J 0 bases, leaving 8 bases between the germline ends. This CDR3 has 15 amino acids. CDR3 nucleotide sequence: TGCGCCAGCAGCTTGAATTACAACTCTGGAAACACCATATATTTT. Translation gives CASSLNYNSGNTIYF.

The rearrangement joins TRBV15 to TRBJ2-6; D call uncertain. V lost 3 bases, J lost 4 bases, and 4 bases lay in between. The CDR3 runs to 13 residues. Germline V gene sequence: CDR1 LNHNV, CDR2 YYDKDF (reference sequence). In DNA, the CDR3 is TGTGCCACCAGCAGCCCGGGGGCCAACGTCCTGACTTTC. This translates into CATSSPGANVLTF.

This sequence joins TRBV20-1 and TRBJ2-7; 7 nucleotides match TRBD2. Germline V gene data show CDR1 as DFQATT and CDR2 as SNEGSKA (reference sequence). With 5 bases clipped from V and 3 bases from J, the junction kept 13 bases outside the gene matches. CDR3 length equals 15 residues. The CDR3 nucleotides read TGCAGTGCTGCCCAAGGGCTAGCGGAAAGCTACGAGCAGTACTTC. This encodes CSAAQGLAESYEQYF.

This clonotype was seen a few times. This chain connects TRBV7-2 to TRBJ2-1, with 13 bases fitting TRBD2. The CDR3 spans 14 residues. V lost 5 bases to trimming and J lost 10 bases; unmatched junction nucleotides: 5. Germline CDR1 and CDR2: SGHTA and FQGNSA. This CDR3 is CASSTGTSGIEQFF. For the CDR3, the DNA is TGTGCCAGCAGCACCGGGACTAGCGGGATCGAGCAGTTCTTC.

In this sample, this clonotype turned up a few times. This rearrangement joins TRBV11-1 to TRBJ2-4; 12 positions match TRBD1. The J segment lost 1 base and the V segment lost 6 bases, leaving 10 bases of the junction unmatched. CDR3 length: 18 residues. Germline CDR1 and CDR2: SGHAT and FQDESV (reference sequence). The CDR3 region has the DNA TGTGCCAGCAGTTCGGGCGGGACAGGGGGCCAGGCCAAAAACATTCAGTACTTC. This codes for CASSSGGTGGQAKNIQYF.

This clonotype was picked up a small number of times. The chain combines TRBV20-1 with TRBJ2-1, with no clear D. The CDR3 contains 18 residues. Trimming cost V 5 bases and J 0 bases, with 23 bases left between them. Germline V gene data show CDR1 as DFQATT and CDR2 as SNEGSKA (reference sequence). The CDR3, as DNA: TGCAGTGCTTCCGTTGTCCCCGTCGGGCACAGCTCCTACAATGAGCAGTTCTTC. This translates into CSASVVPVGHSSYNEQFF.

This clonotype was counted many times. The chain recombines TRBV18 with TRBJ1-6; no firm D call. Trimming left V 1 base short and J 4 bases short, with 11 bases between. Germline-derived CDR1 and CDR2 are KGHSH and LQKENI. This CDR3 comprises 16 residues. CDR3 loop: CASSPLNGSYNSPLHF. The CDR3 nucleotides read TGTGCCAGCTCACCACTAAACGGATCTTATAATTCACCCCTCCACTTT.

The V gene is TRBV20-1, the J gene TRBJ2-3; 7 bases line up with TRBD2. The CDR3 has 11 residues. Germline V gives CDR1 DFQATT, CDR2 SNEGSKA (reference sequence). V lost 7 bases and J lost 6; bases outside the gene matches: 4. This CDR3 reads CSGLLADTQYF. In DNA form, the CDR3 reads TGCAGTGGATTACTAGCGGATACGCAGTATTTT.

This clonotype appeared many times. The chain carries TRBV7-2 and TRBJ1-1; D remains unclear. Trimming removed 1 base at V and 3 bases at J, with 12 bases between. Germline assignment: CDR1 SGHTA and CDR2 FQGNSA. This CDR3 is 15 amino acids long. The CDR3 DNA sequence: TGTGCCAGCAGCTTAGATCCGGGAGTAGACACTGAAGCTTTCTTT. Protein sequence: CASSLDPGVDTEAFF.

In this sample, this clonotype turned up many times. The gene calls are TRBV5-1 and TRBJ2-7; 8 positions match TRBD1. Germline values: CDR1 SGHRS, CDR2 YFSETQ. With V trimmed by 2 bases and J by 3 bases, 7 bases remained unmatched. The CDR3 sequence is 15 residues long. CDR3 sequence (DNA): TGCGCCAGCAGCTTTTCGACAGGGGAAATCTACGAGCAGTACTTC. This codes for CASSFSTGEIYEQYF.

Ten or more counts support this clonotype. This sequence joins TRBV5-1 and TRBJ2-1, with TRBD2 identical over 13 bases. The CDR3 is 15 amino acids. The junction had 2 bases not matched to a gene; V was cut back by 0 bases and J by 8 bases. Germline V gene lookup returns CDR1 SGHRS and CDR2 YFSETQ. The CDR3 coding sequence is TGCGCCAGCAGCTTGGGACTAGCGGGAGGCCATGAGCAGTTCTTC. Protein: CASSLGLAGGHEQFF. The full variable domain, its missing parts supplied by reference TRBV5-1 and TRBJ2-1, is KAGVTQTPRYLIKTRGQQVTLSCSPISGHRSVSWYQQTPGQGLQFLFEYFSETQRNKGNFPGRFSGRQFSNSRSEMNVSTLELGDSALYLCASSLGLAGGHEQFFGPGTRLTVL.

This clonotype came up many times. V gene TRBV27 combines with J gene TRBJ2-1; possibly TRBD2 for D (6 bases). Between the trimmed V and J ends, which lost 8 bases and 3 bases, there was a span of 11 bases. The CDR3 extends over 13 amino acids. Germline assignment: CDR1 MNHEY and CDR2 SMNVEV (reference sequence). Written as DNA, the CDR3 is TGTGCCAGCGGGAGGCGGTTCTACAATGAGCAGTTCTTC. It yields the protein CASGRRFYNEQFF.

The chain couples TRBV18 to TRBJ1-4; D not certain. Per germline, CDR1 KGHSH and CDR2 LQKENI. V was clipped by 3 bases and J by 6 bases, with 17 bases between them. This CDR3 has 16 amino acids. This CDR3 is CASSPQQISADEKLFF. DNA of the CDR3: TGTGCCAGCTCACCCCAGCAAATATCAGCCGATGAAAAACTGTTTTTT.

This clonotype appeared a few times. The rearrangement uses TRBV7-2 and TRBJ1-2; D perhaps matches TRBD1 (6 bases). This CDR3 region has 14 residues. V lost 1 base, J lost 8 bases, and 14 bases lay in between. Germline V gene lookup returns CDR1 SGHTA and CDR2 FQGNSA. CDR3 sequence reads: CASSLDIGGRGYTF. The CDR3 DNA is TGTGCCAGCAGCTTAGACATCGGGGGCAGGGGCTACACCTTC.

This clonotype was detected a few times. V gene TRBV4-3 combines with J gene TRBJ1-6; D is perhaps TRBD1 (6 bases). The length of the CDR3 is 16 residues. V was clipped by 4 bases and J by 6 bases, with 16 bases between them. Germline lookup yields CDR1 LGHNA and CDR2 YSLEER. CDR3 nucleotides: TGCGCCAGCAGCCTCCTCCCACAGGGAGGTAATTCACCCCTCCACTTT. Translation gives CASSLLPQGGNSPLHF.

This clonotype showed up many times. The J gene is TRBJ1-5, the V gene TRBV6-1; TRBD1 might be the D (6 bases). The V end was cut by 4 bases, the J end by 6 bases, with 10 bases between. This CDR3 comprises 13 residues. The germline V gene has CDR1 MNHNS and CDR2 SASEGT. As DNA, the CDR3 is TGTGCCAGCAGTGCACAGGGACGTCAGCCCCAGCATTTT. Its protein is CASSAQGRQPQHF.